The 25 T cell receptor beta chains in this list originate from one sample, sequenced in a study of cytomegalovirus exposure and HLA in healthy donors. Clones were read by immunoSEQ multiplex PCR, and TCRdb kept only the in-frame ones, dropping some. This table holds 220,000 or so clones, 85% to 95% found once. The sample taken for sequencing was PBMCs. The origin of the receptors is a young woman in good health and CMV-seronegative.

This rearrangement joins TRBV19 to TRBJ2-7; D is possibly TRBD1 (6 bases). Per germline, CDR1 LNHDA and CDR2 SQIVND (reference sequence). This CDR3 has 13 residues. V was shortened by 5 bases and J by 0 bases, with 8 bases between the two germline ends. DNA of the CDR3: TGTGCCAGTAGTCGAGGGGGCTCCTACGAGCAGTACTTC. This codes for CASSRGGSYEQYF.

This chain links TRBV4-2 with TRBJ2-7; 8 bases are shared with TRBD2. The germline V gene encodes CDR1 LGHNA and CDR2 YNFKEQ. The V segment lost 0 bases and the J segment 2 bases; nucleotides outside the gene matches: 12. The CDR3 is 18 amino acids. The chain's CDR3 is CASSQDATPSGRTYEQYF. CDR3 nucleotides: TGTGCCAGCAGCCAAGATGCCACCCCTAGCGGGCGGACCTACGAGCAGTACTTC.

The J gene is TRBJ2-1, the V gene TRBV9; a possible D gene is TRBD2 (5 bases). Germline loops: CDR1 SGDLS, CDR2 YYNGEE. The V end was cut by 0 bases, the J end by 5 bases, with 24 bases between. The CDR3 spans 19 residues. The CDR3 sequence is CASSVARLASSIENNEQFF. As DNA, the CDR3 is TGTGCCAGCAGCGTAGCCCGGCTAGCATCGTCCATCGAGAACAATGAGCAGTTCTTC.

DNA of the CDR3: TGTGCCAGCAGTCGGCGGGAGGGCACCGGGGAGCTGTTTTTT. This encodes CASSRREGTGELFF. The V and J genes are TRBV6-5 and TRBJ2-2, with 9 bases matching TRBD2. This CDR3 spans 14 amino acids. The trim removed 5 bases at V and 4 bases at J, leaving 2 bases unmatched. Germline CDR1 reads MNHEY; CDR2 reads SVGAGI.

The chain joins TRBV21-1 to TRBJ2-7; the table calls TRBD1, which could not be checked here. TRBV21-1 is listed as a pseudogene. The CDR3 contains 17 residues. CDR3 region: CASSKFLPGTGGDEQYF. In nucleotides, the CDR3 is TGTGCCAGCAGCAAATTCCTTCCCGGGACAGGGGGCGACGAGCAGTACTTC.

On this clone: Other DNA sequences of this sample code for an identical CDR3. The CDR3 spells CSAGTSGSSYNEQFF. As DNA, the CDR3 is TGCAGCGCGGGGACTAGCGGGAGCTCCTACAATGAGCAGTTCTTC. The genes are TRBV29-1 and TRBJ2-1; TRBD2 agrees at 14 bases. J was trimmed by 0 bases and V by 7 bases; bases with no gene match: 2. Germline assignment: CDR1 SQVTM and CDR2 ANQGSEA. The CDR3 spans 15 residues.

V gene TRBV29-1 combines with J gene TRBJ2-1; 8 bases map to TRBD2. The germline V gene has CDR1 SQVTM and CDR2 ANQGSEA. This CDR3 is 16 amino acids long. Trimming cost V 4 bases and J 1 base; bases outside gene matches: 9. CDR3: CSVGWSGSPSYNEQFF. CDR3 DNA sequence: TGCAGCGTTGGGTGGAGCGGGAGTCCTTCCTACAATGAGCAGTTCTTC.

This sequence joins TRBV4-1 and TRBJ1-3; 9 nucleotides match TRBD1. This CDR3 has 15 residues. Per germline, CDR1 MGHRA and CDR2 YSYEKL. Losses at the gene ends were 7 bases for V and 2 bases for J; bases not matched to a gene: 6. The CDR3 reads CASTFRQGAGNTIYF. CDR3 coding DNA: TGCGCCAGCACCTTTCGACAGGGGGCTGGAAACACCATATATTTT.

V usage is TRBV27 and J usage is TRBJ1-1; D might be TRBD1 (5 bases). The CDR3 totals 16 residues. Trimming left V 4 bases short and J 4 bases short, with 19 bases between. Germline V gene data show CDR1 as MNHEY and CDR2 as SMNVEV (reference sequence). The CDR3 loop is CASSSRAPGGGTEAFF. For the CDR3, the DNA is TGTGCCAGCAGTTCCCGGGCCCCGGGGGGGGGCACTGAAGCTTTCTTT.

V gene TRBV7-9 combines with J gene TRBJ1-2; 9 positions agree with TRBD1. The CDR3 extends over 16 amino acids. J was trimmed by 0 bases and V by 1 base; bases with no gene match: 3. Germline CDR1 SEHNR, CDR2 FQNEAQ (reference sequence). CDR3 loop: CASSLGGQGTNYGYTF. As DNA, the CDR3 is TGTGCCAGCAGCTTAGGGGGACAGGGAACTAACTATGGCTACACCTTC.

This chain uses TRBV11-2 with TRBJ2-3; D not resolved. Trimming left V 6 bases short and J 5 bases short, with 6 bases between. The CDR3 consists of 11 residues. The germline V gene encodes CDR1 SGHAT and CDR2 FQNNGV. CDR3 sequence (DNA): TGTGCCAGCAGTCCCCTAGATACGCAGTATTTT. Protein sequence: CASSPLDTQYF.

In its sample, this clone was seen a few times. The chain couples TRBV9 to TRBJ1-1, with 8 positions matching TRBD1. V shed 4 bases, J shed 7 bases, and the junction held 6 bases outside the gene matches. The V gene's germline CDR1 is SGDLS and CDR2 YYNGEE. This CDR3 contains 13 residues. The CDR3 spells CASSPGTGGEAFF. CDR3 DNA: TGTGCCAGCAGCCCCGGGACAGGAGGTGAAGCTTTCTTT.

This chain connects TRBV5-1 to TRBJ2-1; TRBD2 matches 8 bases. Germline V gives CDR1 SGHRS, CDR2 YFSETQ. V was pared by 3 bases and J by 4 bases, with 12 bases of the junction left unmatched. This CDR3 has 17 amino acids. The CDR3 region has the DNA TGCGCCAGCAGCTGGGGATGGGGTAGCGGGGTGTACAATGAGCAGTTCTTC. This codes for CASSWGWGSGVYNEQFF.

This clone was counted a single time. The chain is built from TRBV9 and TRBJ2-7; 10 nucleotides agree with TRBD1. This CDR3 comprises 13 residues. The germline V gene has CDR1 SGDLS and CDR2 YYNGEE. Trimming at V came to 7 bases and at J to 3 bases, leaving 4 bases not matched to a gene. The CDR3: CASSGTGDYEQYF. DNA for the CDR3: TGTGCCAGCTCCGGGACAGGGGACTACGAGCAGTACTTC.

CDR3 coding DNA: TGTGCCAGCCAATCCCTGCAAGGCGTCGGAGGCACTGAAGCTTTCTTT. Translated: CASQSLQGVGGTEAFF. The V gene is TRBV18, the J gene TRBJ1-1; the D is unclear. CDR3 length: 16 residues. Looked up from germline, CDR1 is KGHSH and CDR2 is LQKENI. Trimming cost V 8 bases and J 4 bases, with 23 bases left between them.

V usage is TRBV30 and J usage is TRBJ1-6; D remains ambiguous. Looked up from germline, CDR1 is GTSNPN and CDR2 is SVGIG (reference sequence). The CDR3 extends over 17 amino acids. V was trimmed by 4 bases and J by 10 bases, leaving 26 bases between them. CDR3 nucleotide sequence: TGTGCCTGGACTCCAGCTGCGGAGTTTACTGGCGTCTCACCCCTCCACTTT. Translating it yields CAWTPAAEFTGVSPLHF.

The gene calls are TRBV5-4 and TRBJ1-3, with D possibly TRBD1 on 5 matching bases. Deletions cut 4 bases from V and 4 bases from J, with 12 bases between. The CDR3 runs to 14 residues. The germline V gene encodes CDR1 SGHNT and CDR2 YYREEE (reference sequence). CDR3: CASSLRGSGNTIYF. CDR3 coding DNA: TGTGCCAGCAGCCTGCGGGGGTCCGGAAACACCATATATTTT.

The chain employs TRBV19 and TRBJ1-4, with 9 bases lining up with TRBD1. This CDR3 has 19 amino acids. Germline V gene data show CDR1 as LNHDA and CDR2 as SQIVND (reference sequence). Germline trimming cut 7 bases from V and 7 bases from J; bases unmatched to any gene: 22. CDR3 bases: TGTGCCAGTAACCCGGGCCGAGGGAGAGCGGGACAGGGAGCTGAAAAACTGTTTTTT. Protein product: CASNPGRGRAGQGAEKLFF.

V gene TRBV30 combines with J gene TRBJ1-5; D call uncertain. The CDR3 has 17 amino acids. Germline-derived CDR1 and CDR2 are GTSNPN and SVGIG (reference sequence). Trimming left V 1 base short and J 8 bases short, with 24 bases between. The CDR3 DNA follows: TGTGCCTGGAGTGGCCCCCAGACCGTCAGGTTAGCGAAGCCCCAGCATTTT. This codes for CAWSGPQTVRLAKPQHF. Complete variable domain (other parts from reference TRBV30 and TRBJ1-5): SQTIHQWPATLVQPVGSPLSLECTVEGTSNPNLYWYRQAAGRGLQLLFYSVGIGQISSEVPQNLSASRPQDRQFILSSKKLLLSDSGFYLCAWSGPQTVRLAKPQHFGDGTRLSIL.

The chain links TRBV30 to TRBJ1-1; D gene uncertain. V was trimmed by 0 bases and J by 4 bases, leaving 12 bases between them. CDR3 size: 14 residues. Per the germline V gene, CDR1 is GTSNPN and CDR2 is SVGIG (reference sequence). This CDR3 is CAWSVGGVSTEAFF. CDR3 nucleotides: TGTGCCTGGAGTGTAGGCGGGGTGTCCACTGAAGCTTTCTTT.

This clone was counted between two and nine times. V and J are TRBV16 and TRBJ1-5; D remains unclear. This CDR3 has 15 amino acids. CDR1 is KGHSY, CDR2 FQNENV, per germline. Trimming removed 0 bases at V and 7 bases at J, with 13 bases between. The CDR3 loop is CASSQSSAGRQPQHF. The CDR3 DNA reads TGTGCCAGCAGCCAATCTTCGGCAGGAAGACAGCCCCAGCATTTT.

The chain joins TRBV7-2 to TRBJ1-5, with 8 bases that match TRBD1. V trimming: 3 bases; J trimming: 10 bases; junction bases outside the gene matches: 8. Germline V gene data show CDR1 as SGHTA and CDR2 as FQGNSA. The CDR3 sequence is 14 residues long. This chain's CDR3 is CASSLGPDRGPQHF. The DNA of the CDR3 is TGTGCCAGCAGCTTGGGACCTGACAGGGGCCCCCAGCATTTT.

CDR3: CASTGTGGSYNEQFF. The CDR3 nucleotides read TGTGCCAGCACAGGGACGGGAGGGTCCTACAATGAGCAGTTCTTC. The genes are TRBV5-6 and TRBJ2-1, with 8 nucleotides matching TRBD2. Trimming removed 6 bases from V and 1 base from J; junction bases left unmatched: 6. Looked up from germline, CDR1 is SGHDT and CDR2 is YYEEEE. CDR3 length: 15 residues.

The V call is TRBV5-1, the J call TRBJ1-1; D is perhaps TRBD1 (6 bases). The CDR3 extends over 15 amino acids. CDR1 and CDR2 (germline): SGHRS, YFSETQ. Trimming removed 0 bases from V and 5 bases from J, with 14 bases in between. As DNA, the CDR3 is TGCGCCAGCAGCTTGGATACAGGGACTATTACTGAAGCTTTCTTT. Translation: CASSLDTGTITEAFF.

This chain links TRBV27 with TRBJ2-5, with D possibly matching TRBD2 (5 bases). V was pared by 9 bases and J by 0 bases, with 14 bases between. The CDR3 is 14 residues long. CDR1 and CDR2 (germline): MNHEY, SMNVEV (reference sequence). The CDR3 reads CASRASRHQETQYF. DNA for the CDR3: TGTGCCAGTAGGGCTAGCAGACACCAAGAGACCCAGTACTTC.